The 6 T cell receptor beta chains in this list originate from one sample, sequenced in a study of cytomegalovirus exposure and HLA in healthy donors (dated by TCRdb to 2017 to 2019). The library was built by means of the immunoSEQ multiplex PCR assay. A mixture of 60 forward primers for TCR Vbeta segments and 13 reverse primers for TCR Jbeta segments was used in the multiplex PCR. TCRdb's version of the immuneACCESS table is confined to in-frame rearrangements and falls short of the full clone set. An unresolved V gene accounts for under half of the shortfall where checked; the remainder is of unknown origin. This sample lists about 170,000 clones; roughly four fifths were detected once. The ten top clones hold 0.7% to 0.85% of the sample. The source material was PBMCs. The receptors stem from a female donor in good health and CMV-seronegative.

As for this clone: The same CDR3 can be traced to other DNA sequences in this sample. The chain combines TRBV10-3 with TRBJ1-4; D uncertain. The CDR3 sequence is 16 residues long. The germline gives CDR1 ENHRY, CDR2 SYGVKD. V was cut by 1 base and J by 2 bases, with 11 bases left in between. The CDR3 here is CAISEFRLATNEKLFF. The CDR3 DNA sequence: TGTGCCATCAGTGAGTTCCGCCTAGCGACTAATGAAAAACTGTTTTTT.

The V call is TRBV5-8, the J call TRBJ1-2; tentatively, D is TRBD1 (6 bases). The germline V gene has CDR1 SGHTS and CDR2 YDEGEE. V dropped 4 bases and J dropped 8 bases, with 18 bases sitting between them. The CDR3 is 14 residues long. Written as DNA, the CDR3 is TGTGCCAGCAGCGGGGGCCCCCTCCCACTCGGCTACACCTTC. Protein: CASSGGPLPLGYTF.

The chain combines TRBV30 with TRBJ1-1; D possibly corresponds to TRBD1 (5 bases). The germline V gene has CDR1 GTSNPN and CDR2 SVGIG (reference sequence). The V end was cut by 5 bases, the J end by 3 bases, with 13 bases between. The CDR3 is 13 residues long. CDR3 DNA sequence: TGTGCCTGGGACCGGGGAGGGGACACTGAAGCTTTCTTT. This codes for CAWDRGGDTEAFF.

This sequence joins TRBV13 and TRBJ2-3; weak D call: TRBD1 (6 bases). V lost 5 bases to trimming and J lost 0 bases, with 12 bases between them. CDR1 is PRHDT and CDR2 is FYEKMQ in the germline V gene (reference sequence). This CDR3 is built from 15 residues. The CDR3 loop reads CASSRDITSTDTQYF. The CDR3 region has the DNA TGTGCCAGCAGCCGGGACATTACTAGCACAGATACGCAGTATTTT.

This clone has a single count. The rearrangement uses TRBV7-3 and TRBJ2-5, with 7 bases identical to TRBD2. The J call is in doubt because the DNA end fits TRBJ2-7 better. Germline V lookup: CDR1 SGHTA, CDR2 FQGTGA. The CDR3 contains 15 residues. The CDR3, as DNA: TGTGCCAGCAGTCCCGGCGCCGGGGGGTCCAACGAGCAGTACTTC. It translates to CASSPGAGGSNEQYF.

The chain combines TRBV10-2 with TRBJ2-1, with D maybe TRBD1 (6 bases). Trimming left V 7 bases short and J 6 bases short, with 13 bases between. From germline, CDR1 is WSHSY and CDR2 SAAADI. The CDR3 has 13 residues. In nucleotides, the CDR3 is TGCGCCAGCACGCAGGGGCATGGCAATGAGCAGTTCTTC. Encoded protein: CASTQGHGNEQFF.